The subject of this entry is one T cell receptor beta chain. Its antigen remains unknown. This sample was taken from a study of response to subunit inactivated influenza vaccine. TCRdb ran MiXCR on the RT-PCR reads and lists one entry per CDR3 protein. This table holds over 400,000 distinct CDR3 sequences, over 10% found once. Per germline, CDR1 SGHRS and CDR2 YFSETQ. CDR3 length: 14 amino acids. Trimming took 0 bases from V and 3 from J, leaving 9 bases between them. Study outcomes and limitations: Each seasonal flu vaccination may recruit only limited new T cells, authors suggested.

The specimen comprised PBMCs from blood, sampled more than 35 days after vaccination. The chain employs TRBV5-1 and TRBJ1-2, with D unclear. The clonotype originates from a man aged 50-60 years who received an inactivated influenza vaccine. CDR3 residues: CASSLDRTYYGYTF. The DNA for the CDR3 is TGCGCCAGCAGCTTGGACCGGACCTACTATGGCTACACCTTC.